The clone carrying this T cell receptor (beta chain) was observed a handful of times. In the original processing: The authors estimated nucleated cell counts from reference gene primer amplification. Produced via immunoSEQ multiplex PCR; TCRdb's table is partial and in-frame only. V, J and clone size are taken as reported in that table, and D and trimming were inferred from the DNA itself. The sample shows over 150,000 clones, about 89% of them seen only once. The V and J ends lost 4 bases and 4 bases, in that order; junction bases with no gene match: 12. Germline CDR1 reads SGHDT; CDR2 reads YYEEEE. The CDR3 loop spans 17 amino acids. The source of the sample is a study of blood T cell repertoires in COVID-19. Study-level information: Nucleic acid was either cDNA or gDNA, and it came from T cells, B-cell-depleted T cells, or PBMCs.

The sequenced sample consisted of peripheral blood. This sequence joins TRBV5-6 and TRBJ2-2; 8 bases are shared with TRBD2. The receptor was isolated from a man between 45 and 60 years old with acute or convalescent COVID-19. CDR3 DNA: TGTGCCAGCAGCCCGACCGGGGGGGAGGTGATCACCGGGGAGCTGTTTTTT. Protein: CASSPTGGEVITGELFF.